Included here is one T cell receptor (beta chain) sequence, with context. The V and J ends lost 9 bases and 0 bases respectively, with 12 bases between them. The CDR3 has 14 amino acids. Germline lookup yields CDR1 LNHDA and CDR2 SQIVND (reference sequence). Sequencing used immunoSEQ multiplex PCR; TCRdb keeps in-frame clones, though not all of them. The table lists about 380,000 clones, around 87% of them singletons. The cohort comprised adults aged 18 to 89 years residing in about two dozen US areas. Self-reported history from a screening survey and questionnaire set each donor's cohort. Before being deemed recovered, Cohort 3 donors had two negative PCRs, clearance, or symptom resolution. This specimen belongs to a study of blood T cell repertoires in COVID-19. Across the whole study: Sites across the United States, Italy and Spain contributed samples from acute and convalescent COVID-19.

The source material was PBMCs or T cells enriched from blood (not recorded which). The clonotype comes from a man aged 25-40 years who had recovered from COVID-19. V and J are TRBV19 and TRBJ1-3; D is ambiguous. CDR3 bases: TGTGCCAGCCCAGACTCCGACTCTGGAAACACCATATATTTT. Translated, it gives CASPDSDSGNTIYF.